One sample yielded the 30 T cell receptor beta chains listed below, sequenced in a study of blood T cell repertoires in COVID-19 (dated by TCRdb to 2018 to 2020). Library preparation was by the immunoSEQ multiplex PCR assay. TCRdb's version of the immuneACCESS table is confined to in-frame rearrangements and falls short of the full clone set. An unresolved V gene accounts for under half of the shortfall where checked; the remainder is of unknown origin. The sample table holds 100,000 or so clones, of which 85% were seen once. The top ten hold around 4.1% of the sample. The source material was peripheral blood. The receptors come from a man aged 50-60 years with acute or convalescent COVID-19.

Comment on this clone: Other DNA sequences in the sample encode the same CDR3. The V call is TRBV5-1, the J call TRBJ2-3, with 12 bases lining up with TRBD2. Germline CDR1 reads SGHRS; CDR2 reads YFSETQ. This CDR3 has 15 residues. The V and J ends lost 4 bases and 1 base, in that order; junction bases with no gene match: 1. CDR3 protein: CASSRTSGGTDTQYF. DNA of the CDR3: TGCGCCAGCAGCCGGACTAGCGGGGGCACAGATACGCAGTATTTT.

This rearrangement joins TRBV23-1 to TRBJ2-5; D might be TRBD1 (6 bases). TRBV23-1 is identified as an open reading frame with a role that is uncertain. This CDR3 is 19 amino acids long. Trimming took off 7 bases at V and 3 bases at J, with 30 bases between the two ends. The CDR3 nucleotides read TGCGCCAGCACCCCAAGGGTGCAACAGGGAGAGCCTGGAGAAGAGACCCAGTACTTC. Amino acids: CASTPRVQQGEPGEETQYF.

This clone was counted once. This sequence joins TRBV27 and TRBJ2-2, with 7 bases lining up with TRBD1. CDR1 MNHEY and CDR2 SMNVEV come from the germline V gene (reference sequence). Trimming removed 3 bases from V and 2 bases from J; junction bases left unmatched: 9. The CDR3 length is 17 residues. The CDR3 nucleotides read TGTGCCAGCAGTTTGTCTCCCGGGACAGAAAACACCGGGGAGCTGTTTTTT. Protein product: CASSLSPGTENTGELFF.

The chain has TRBV19 and TRBJ2-7; the D gene is possibly TRBD2 (6 bases). Per the germline V gene, CDR1 is LNHDA and CDR2 is SQIVND (reference sequence). Trimming stripped 1 base from V and 6 bases from J, with 13 bases between. This CDR3 spans 14 amino acids. The CDR3 sequence is CASSIVGTSGEQYF. The CDR3, as DNA: TGTGCCAGTAGTATAGTGGGGACTTCAGGCGAGCAGTACTTC.

This chain connects TRBV6-5 to TRBJ2-1, with a tentative D call TRBD2 (6 bases). The ends were cut back, 10 bases at V and 3 bases at J, with 10 bases in the middle. Germline V gene lookup returns CDR1 MNHEY and CDR2 SVGAGI. The CDR3 sequence is 12 residues long. CDR3 loop: CATGLNYNEQFF. CDR3 DNA sequence: TGTGCCACAGGACTAAACTACAATGAGCAGTTCTTC.

The V call is TRBV7-9, the J call TRBJ2-7; TRBD2 might be the D (5 bases). Germline lookup yields CDR1 SEHNR and CDR2 FQNEAQ (reference sequence). The CDR3 extends over 12 amino acids. Trimming pared 5 bases from V and 4 bases from J, leaving 9 bases between. The CDR3 sequence: CASSPLAYEQYF. For the CDR3, the DNA is TGTGCCAGCAGCCCGCTAGCATACGAGCAGTACTTC.

This clone appeared a single time. This chain links TRBV3-1 (or the pseudogene TRBV3-2) with TRBJ2-1, with TRBD2 matching over 8 bases. CDR3 size: 14 residues. Germline trimming cut 5 bases from V and 8 bases from J; bases unmatched to any gene: 8. Germline assignment: CDR1 LGHDT and CDR2 YNNKEL (reference sequence). CDR3 protein: CASSIRREVDEQFF. CDR3 sequence (DNA): TGTGCCAGCAGCATTCGGCGGGAGGTCGATGAGCAGTTCTTC.

In its sample, this clone was seen a few times. The V gene is TRBV10-3, the J gene TRBJ1-2, with 10 nucleotides matching TRBD1. Germline-derived CDR1 and CDR2 are ENHRY and SYGVKD. The CDR3 is 13 residues long. The CDR3 sequence is CHPGGQGIYGYTF. The CDR3 nucleotides read TGTCACCCGGGGGGACAGGGGATCTATGGCTACACCTTC.

This clone was counted once. The chain combines TRBV28 with TRBJ1-1; D may be TRBD1 (6 bases). The V end was cut by 2 bases, the J end by 3 bases, with 16 bases between. In germline, CDR1 is MDHEN, CDR2 SYDVKM. CDR3 length: 16 residues. CDR3 loop: CASSLPTPEGDTEAFF. CDR3 coding DNA: TGTGCCAGCAGTTTACCCACCCCCGAGGGGGACACTGAAGCTTTCTTT. Complete variable domain (other parts from reference TRBV28 and TRBJ1-1): DVKVTQSSRYLVKRTGEKVFLECVQDMDHENMFWYRQDPGLGLRLIYFSYDVKMKEKGDIPEGYSVSREKKERFSLILESASTNQTSMYLCASSLPTPEGDTEAFFGQGTRLTVV.

The gene calls are TRBV7-3 and TRBJ2-1, with unresolved D. Germline values: CDR1 SGHTA, CDR2 FQGTGA. The CDR3 is 14 amino acids. Between the trimmed V and J ends, which lost 5 bases and 0 bases, there was a span of 8 bases. CDR3 DNA: TGTGCCAGCAGCCCTTCTCTCTCCTACAATGAGCAGTTCTTC. This sequence encodes CASSPSLSYNEQFF.

The chain carries TRBV5-1 and TRBJ2-2, with D perhaps TRBD2 (5 bases). V was cut by 3 bases and J by 6 bases, with 12 bases left in between. Germline V gene sequence: CDR1 SGHRS, CDR2 YFSETQ. The CDR3 loop spans 14 amino acids. The CDR3: CASSYNRGSGELFF. In DNA, the CDR3 is TGCGCCAGCAGCTACAACCGCGGGTCCGGGGAGCTGTTTTTT.

The rearrangement uses TRBV5-1 and TRBJ1-1; 7 bases are a match to TRBD1. V dropped 0 bases and J dropped 1; count of bases not matched to a gene: 6. This CDR3 region has 16 residues. Germline CDR1 is SGHRS and CDR2 is YFSETQ. The CDR3 region is CASSLGRTGPNTEAFF. CDR3 nucleotides: TGCGCCAGCAGCTTGGGACGGACAGGCCCGAACACTGAAGCTTTCTTT. Drawing the rest from reference TRBV5-1 and TRBJ1-1, the complete variable domain is KAGVTQTPRYLIKTRGQQVTLSCSPISGHRSVSWYQQTPGQGLQFLFEYFSETQRNKGNFPGRFSGRQFSNSRSEMNVSTLELGDSALYLCASSLGRTGPNTEAFFGQGTRLTVV.

The rearrangement joins TRBV2 to TRBJ2-5; 7 bases line up with TRBD2. Germline lookup yields CDR1 SNHLY and CDR2 FYNNEI. This CDR3 has 15 residues. Unmatched junction bases numbered 3, after V lost 0 bases and J lost 2 bases. CDR3 DNA sequence: TGTGCCAGCAGTGAAGCAATGCGGGAGCAAGAGACCCAGTACTTC. It translates to CASSEAMREQETQYF. Using reference TRBV2 and TRBJ2-5 for the parts outside the CDR3, the full variable domain is EPEVTQTPSHQVTQMGQEVILRCVPISNHLYFYWYRQILGQKVEFLVSFYNNEISEKSEIFDDQFSVERPDGSNFTLKIRSTKLEDSAMYFCASSEAMREQETQYFGPGTRLLVL.

The chain is built from TRBV19 and TRBJ1-1, with a tentative D call TRBD1 (6 bases). The germline V and J ends were trimmed by 1 base and 4 bases, with 16 bases remaining between them. CDR1 and CDR2 (germline): LNHDA, SQIVND (reference sequence). The CDR3 has 16 residues. This CDR3 reads CASSIVTAGVGTEAFF. CDR3 coding DNA: TGTGCCAGTAGTATAGTTACCGCAGGGGTCGGCACTGAAGCTTTCTTT. Drawing the rest from reference TRBV19 and TRBJ1-1, the complete variable domain is DGGITQSPKYLFRKEGQNVTLSCEQNLNHDAMYWYRQDPGQGLRLIYYSQIVNDFQKGDIAEGYSVSREKKESFPLTVTSAQKNPTAFYLCASSIVTAGVGTEAFFGQGTRLTVV.

This rearrangement joins TRBV9 to TRBJ1-3, with D perhaps matching TRBD1 (6 bases). This CDR3 is 14 amino acids long. Germline V lookup: CDR1 SGDLS, CDR2 YYNGEE. Trimming removed 3 bases at V and 4 bases at J, with 11 bases between. DNA of the CDR3: TGTGCCAGCAGCGGAGACAGGAGAGGAAACACCATATATTTT. This sequence encodes CASSGDRRGNTIYF.

V gene TRBV10-1 combines with J gene TRBJ2-3; D not certain. This CDR3 spans 13 amino acids. Germline V lookup: CDR1 WNHNN, CDR2 SYGVQD (reference sequence). The V and J ends lost 3 bases and 7 bases respectively, with 11 bases between them. CDR3 coding DNA: TGCGCCAGCAGTGAAGACTTGTCCCATACGCAGTATTTT. This gives the protein CASSEDLSHTQYF.

This clone has just a few counts. The chain is built from TRBV29-1 and TRBJ1-2; 8 bases agree with TRBD1. The germline V gene encodes CDR1 SQVTM and CDR2 ANQGSEA. V gave up 5 bases and J gave up 5 bases; unmatched junction bases: 13. The CDR3 consists of 15 residues. As DNA, the CDR3 is TGCAGCGTTCGGGTTAGACAGGGGTTTCGATATGGCTACACCTTC. Its protein is CSVRVRQGFRYGYTF.

This chain links TRBV18 with TRBJ1-5; the D gene is possibly TRBD1 (6 bases). The CDR3 contains 14 residues. Per germline, CDR1 KGHSH and CDR2 LQKENI. V was cut by 2 bases and J by 4 bases, with 9 bases left in between. For the CDR3, the DNA is TGTGCCAGCTCACCATTCGGGACAAATCAGCCCCAGCATTTT. This translates into CASSPFGTNQPQHF.

This clone was detected a few times. The chain joins TRBV30 to TRBJ1-6; 9 positions agree with TRBD1. Unmatched junction bases numbered 3, after V lost 4 bases and J lost 8 bases. The germline V gene encodes CDR1 GTSNPN and CDR2 SVGIG (reference sequence). This CDR3 contains 13 residues. CDR3: CAWMGQGDSPLHF. DNA for the CDR3: TGTGCCTGGATGGGACAGGGAGATTCACCCCTCCACTTT.

V and J are TRBV28 and TRBJ1-2; D remains unclear. Trimming stripped 4 bases from V and 0 bases from J, with 15 bases between. The CDR3 has 16 residues. Germline CDR1 MDHEN, CDR2 SYDVKM. For the CDR3, the DNA is TGTGCCAGCAGTTCTGGCTCCGGGAAGGCTAACTATGGCTACACCTTC. Encoded protein: CASSSGSGKANYGYTF.

The rearrangement links TRBV6-6 to TRBJ1-6; TRBD1 agrees at 9 bases. Germline assignment: CDR1 MNHNY and CDR2 SVGAGI (reference sequence). J lost 8 bases, V lost 7 bases, and 3 bases had no gene match. The CDR3 loop spans 13 amino acids. CDR3 loop: CASTGTGHSPLHF. The CDR3 DNA reads as TGTGCCAGCACCGGGACAGGGCATTCACCCCTCCACTTT.

The chain recombines TRBV4-1 with TRBJ1-3; D perhaps matches TRBD1 (5 bases). CDR3 length equals 15 residues. CDR1 is MGHRA and CDR2 is YSYEKL in the germline V gene. Trimming took off 0 bases at V and 6 bases at J, with 12 bases between the two ends. The CDR3 spells CASSQDFGTLNTIYF. The CDR3 bases are TGCGCCAGCAGCCAAGATTTCGGGACTCTAAACACCATATATTTT.

The chain carries TRBV28 and TRBJ2-7; D may be TRBD2 (6 bases). V lost 8 bases to trimming and J lost 4 bases, with 18 bases between them. Germline CDR1 and CDR2: MDHEN and SYDVKM. CDR3 length equals 14 residues. CDR3 in amino acids: CASGGRTPWYEQYF. Here the CDR3 DNA reads TGTGCCAGCGGTGGGAGGACGCCCTGGTACGAGCAGTACTTC.

The chain combines TRBV28 with TRBJ1-5; 9 bases line up with TRBD1. This CDR3 has 15 residues. In germline, CDR1 is MDHEN, CDR2 SYDVKM. The trim removed 6 bases at V and 6 bases at J, leaving 9 bases unmatched. The CDR3 region is CASSRNRDRVQPQHF. As DNA, the CDR3 is TGTGCCAGCAGCAGAAACCGGGACAGGGTTCAGCCCCAGCATTTT.

The rearrangement uses TRBV2 and TRBJ1-1, with 8 nucleotides matching TRBD1. The CDR3 totals 14 residues. The germline V gene encodes CDR1 SNHLY and CDR2 FYNNEI. Trimming took 8 bases from V and 0 from J; bases not matched to a gene: 5. In nucleotides, the CDR3 is TGTGCCAGCTGGACAGGGCTCATGAACACTGAAGCTTTCTTT. Its protein is CASWTGLMNTEAFF.

The chain joins TRBV11-2 to TRBJ1-1, with D unclear. With 5 bases removed from V and 2 bases from J, the gap between germline ends came to 15 bases. The germline CDR1 and CDR2 sequences are SGHAT and FQNNGV. The CDR3 has 15 residues. The CDR3 spells CASSPEAGRNTEAFF. In DNA, the CDR3 is TGTGCCAGCAGCCCCGAGGCGGGGAGAAACACTGAAGCTTTCTTT.

The chain is built from TRBV6-5 and TRBJ1-1; D possibly corresponds to TRBD1 (5 bases). CDR1 is MNHEY and CDR2 is SVGAGI in the germline V gene. The length of the CDR3 is 12 residues. V was trimmed by 8 bases and J by 3 bases, leaving 10 bases between them. The CDR3 reads CASEDRYTEAFF. The CDR3 DNA sequence: TGTGCCAGCGAAGACAGATACACTGAAGCTTTCTTT.

Only a few counts were recorded for this clone. The chain combines TRBV5-6 with TRBJ1-3; the D gene is possibly TRBD1 (5 bases). V was pared by 2 bases and J by 4 bases, with 13 bases between. CDR1 and CDR2 from the germline V gene are SGHDT and YYEEEE. CDR3 length: 15 amino acids. Written as DNA, the CDR3 is TGTGCCAGCAGCTTCCCGGGGGGACGGGGAAACACCATATATTTT. Protein sequence: CASSFPGGRGNTIYF.

V and J are TRBV27 and TRBJ2-1, with TRBD2 as a possible D gene (5 bases). The CDR3 has 13 residues. The V end lost 4 bases, the J end lost 6 bases, and 10 bases lay between the germline ends. The germline V gene encodes CDR1 MNHEY and CDR2 SMNVEV (reference sequence). In DNA, the CDR3 is TGTGCCAGCAGTTGGAGGCGACGCAATGAGCAGTTCTTC. It specifies CASSWRRRNEQFF.

This clone was seen a single time. The V and J genes are TRBV7-2 and TRBJ1-2, with TRBD1 identical over 8 bases. Germline loops: CDR1 SGHTA, CDR2 FQGNSA. Losses at the gene ends were 5 bases for V and 5 bases for J; bases not matched to a gene: 10. This CDR3 spans 15 amino acids. DNA of the CDR3: TGTGCCAGCAGCCCAGGGAGGGGACAGGATTATGGCTACACCTTC. Amino acids: CASSPGRGQDYGYTF. The full variable domain, completed using reference TRBV7-2 and TRBJ1-2, is GAGVSQSPSNKVTEKGKDVELRCDPISGHTALYWYRQSLGQGLEFLIYFQGNSAPDKSGLPSDRFSAERTGGSVSTLTIQRTQQEDSAVYLCASSPGRGQDYGYTFGSGTRLTVV.